Detailed here is one T cell receptor beta chain. The antigen is unknown. This CDR3 is built from 12 residues. V was shortened by 1 base and J by 7 bases, with 8 bases between the two germline ends. Germline-derived CDR1 and CDR2 are SEHNR and FQNEAQ (reference sequence). TCRdb keeps only in-frame clones here, not all; method: immunoSEQ multiplex PCR. This sample has approximately 74,000 clones, with roughly 88% found just once. This entry belongs to a study of OX40 agonist ivuxolimab in advanced cancers. Findings of the study overall: Among expanded peripheral T cells, antigen specificity went undetermined. On average, a greater number of expanded clones characterised CD8+ T cells relative to CD4+. Clones of CD4+ and CD8+ blood T cells grew by week 6 at doses of 0.1 to 3.0 mg/kg.

Sequenced here: CD4+ or CD8+ T cells sorted from blood, sampled in a trial of the OX40 agonist ivuxolimab. The chain couples TRBV7-9 to TRBJ2-7; D gene uncertain. The receptor was isolated from an adult with an advanced solid tumor such as melanoma, head and neck, liver or kidney cancer. The CDR3 region has the DNA TGTGCCAGCAGCTTAGGGCCTGAGGAGCAGTACTTC. Protein product: CASSLGPEEQYF.